This T cell receptor (beta chain) stems from a study of Ad26.COV2.S vaccination and SARS-CoV-2 variants. Study-wide context: Trial arm assignment for the donor was COV1001 Ad26.COV2.S. Broader study findings: The TCR breadth and depth analyses may have produced an underestimate of total T cell responses.

The assay was immunoSEQ multiplex PCR, and TCRdb's table has in-frame clones only and misses some. The sample contains fewer than 600,000 clones, roughly nine tenths of which appear only once. Trimming pared 1 base from V and 3 bases from J, leaving 12 bases between. This CDR3 is built from 15 residues. Germline V gene sequence: CDR1 SEHNR, CDR2 FQNEAQ (reference sequence). Documented treatment: approximately 18 received Ad26.COV2.S at low or high dose, single or two shots; about 5 received placebo; per-sample allocation not given. Collection of samples fell on day 63 after the first vaccine or placebo injection. Notes on this clone: The target antigen is unknown.

The chain links TRBV7-9 to TRBJ1-2, with unresolved D. This sequence originates from a person aged 18 to 59 who received the Ad26.COV2.S COVID-19 vaccine or a placebo. The input for sequencing was peripheral blood, taken in a trial of Ad26.COV2.S vaccine versus placebo. CDR3 nucleotides: TGTGCCAGCAGCTTAGTTCTGGATGCACACTATGGCTACACCTTC. It codes for CASSLVLDAHYGYTF.